One and the same sample provided the 32 T cell receptor beta chains below, sequenced in a study of T cell responses to AZD1222 COVID-19 vaccine. The table came from immunoSEQ multiplex PCR; TCRdb's copy has only in-frame clones and leaves some out. Of around 100,000 clones detected, around nine tenths appear once; the ten largest clones hold roughly 20%. The sample here was peripheral blood, taken on day 0 of AZD1222 vaccination. These receptor sequences come from an adult in good health.

This clone was detected once. This chain connects TRBV19 to TRBJ1-2; no firm D call. Germline V gives CDR1 LNHDA, CDR2 SQIVND (reference sequence). Trimming shortened V by 4 bases and J by 4 bases, and 10 bases separated the two germline ends. The CDR3 is made up of 13 amino acids. CDR3 region: CASSNLTAYGYTF. For the CDR3, the DNA is TGTGCCAGTAGTAACTTGACCGCCTATGGCTACACCTTC.

This chain joins TRBV7-9 and TRBJ1-2, with D possibly being TRBD1 (6 bases). CDR1 is SEHNR, CDR2 FQNEAQ, per germline (reference sequence). Trimming took 5 bases from V and 2 from J, leaving 9 bases between them. The CDR3 is made up of 13 amino acids. The CDR3 coding sequence is TGTGCCAGCAGCCACGGACAGAACTATGGCTACACCTTC. This gives the protein CASSHGQNYGYTF.

The J gene is TRBJ2-5, the V gene TRBV7-3; possibly TRBD1 or TRBD2 for D (5 bases each). Germline V CDR1 and CDR2: SGHTA, FQGTGA. This CDR3 spans 14 amino acids. Deletions cut 5 bases from V and 5 bases from J, with 15 bases between. The CDR3 spells CASSPAGATETQYF. CDR3 bases: TGTGCCAGCAGCCCCGCCGGGGCCACGGAGACCCAGTACTTC.

V and J are TRBV7-6 and TRBJ2-5, with 9 bases fitting TRBD1. Germline CDR1 is SGHVS and CDR2 is FNYEAQ. There are 15 residues in the CDR3. V shed 5 bases and J 5 bases; nucleotides not matched to a gene: 9. The CDR3 nucleotides are TGTGCCAGCAGCGCAAACAGGGGGCTTGGGGAGACCCAGTACTTC. This sequence encodes CASSANRGLGETQYF. The full variable domain, with the rest looked up from reference TRBV7-6 and TRBJ2-5, is GAGVSQSPRYKVTKRGQDVALRCDPISGHVSLYWYRQALGQGPEFLTYFNYEAQQDKSGLPNDRFSAERPEGSISTLTIQRTEQRDSAMYRCASSANRGLGETQYFGPGTRLLVL.

The V and J genes are TRBV24-1 and TRBJ1-2; no reliable D call. CDR1 KGHDR and CDR2 SFDVKD come from the germline V gene. CDR3 length: 14 residues. The germline V and J ends were trimmed by 2 bases and 4 bases, with 10 bases remaining between them. CDR3 loop: CATSDSRRFYGYTF. CDR3 DNA sequence: TGTGCCACCAGTGATTCGAGACGGTTCTATGGCTACACCTTC.

J is TRBJ2-7 and V is TRBV18; weak D call: TRBD1 (6 bases). Germline V lookup: CDR1 KGHSH, CDR2 LQKENI. This CDR3 comprises 14 residues. Trimming removed 3 bases at V and 0 bases at J, with 9 bases between. The CDR3 sequence: CASSPTGSSYEQYF. CDR3 nucleotides: TGTGCCAGCTCACCTACAGGGAGCTCCTACGAGCAGTACTTC.

This clone came up a few times. The chain joins TRBV30 to TRBJ2-7, with D possibly TRBD1 on 6 matching bases. The CDR3 extends over 11 amino acids. With 2 bases removed from V and 6 bases from J, the gap between germline ends came to 8 bases. Germline CDR1 and CDR2: GTSNPN and SVGIG (reference sequence). CDR3 amino acids: CAWSQGSEQYF. DNA of the CDR3: TGTGCCTGGAGTCAGGGGTCCGAGCAGTACTTC.

The chain has TRBV7-2 and TRBJ2-7, with D unclear. V lost 4 bases and J lost 6, with 7 bases in between. The CDR3 length is 11 residues. Germline CDR1 SGHTA, CDR2 FQGNSA. The CDR3 DNA sequence: TGTGCCAGCAGCTCCGATACCGAGCAGTACTTC. Translated, it gives CASSSDTEQYF. Full variable domain (remainder filled in from reference TRBV7-2 and TRBJ2-7): GAGVSQSPSNKVTEKGKDVELRCDPISGHTALYWYRQSLGQGLEFLIYFQGNSAPDKSGLPSDRFSAERTGGSVSTLTIQRTQQEDSAVYLCASSSDTEQYFGPGTRLTVT.

This chain joins TRBV19 and TRBJ2-2; 7 bases align to TRBD2. The V segment lost 7 bases and the J segment 0 bases; nucleotides outside the gene matches: 2. The length of the CDR3 is 14 residues. Germline V CDR1 and CDR2: LNHDA, SQIVND (reference sequence). The CDR3 reads CASTGGPNTGELFF. The CDR3 DNA sequence: TGTGCCAGTACGGGGGGACCGAACACCGGGGAGCTGTTTTTT.

The chain carries TRBV5-5 and TRBJ1-2; possibly TRBD1 for D (6 bases). Trimming shortened V by 2 bases and J by 7 bases, and 12 bases separated the two germline ends. Germline V gene lookup returns CDR1 SGHKS and CDR2 YYEKEE (reference sequence). This CDR3 is 13 amino acids long. Written as DNA, the CDR3 is TGTGCCAGCAGCTTCGACAGGAGAGGTGGCTACACCTTC. The encoded protein is CASSFDRRGGYTF.

The chain carries TRBV4-2 and TRBJ1-2; no definite D call. V lost 0 bases and J 5 bases, leaving 4 bases between the germline ends. The CDR3 has 12 amino acids. Germline CDR1 and CDR2: LGHNA and YNFKEQ. The CDR3 is CASSQDAYGYTF. The CDR3 DNA reads as TGTGCCAGCAGCCAAGATGCTTATGGCTACACCTTC.

The chain links TRBV18 to TRBJ1-1, with D uncertain. The CDR3 length is 14 residues. V was cut by 6 bases and J by 1 base, with 12 bases left in between. Germline values: CDR1 KGHSH, CDR2 LQKENI. The CDR3 sequence is CASSSRAANTEAFF. CDR3 DNA sequence: TGTGCCAGCTCGTCACGGGCCGCGAACACTGAAGCTTTCTTT.

This chain joins TRBV28 and TRBJ1-2, with D perhaps TRBD1 (6 bases). Trimming took off 7 bases at V and 12 bases at J, with 18 bases between the two ends. This CDR3 comprises 12 residues. The germline gives CDR1 MDHEN, CDR2 SYDVKM. This CDR3 reads CASTAQTGIDTF. CDR3 sequence (DNA): TGTGCCAGCACCGCCCAAACAGGGATCGACACCTTC.

The chain links TRBV18 to TRBJ1-6; D gene ambiguous. V was pared by 4 bases and J by 9 bases, with 16 bases between. Per the germline V gene, CDR1 is KGHSH and CDR2 is LQKENI. The CDR3 length is 15 residues. The CDR3 loop is CASSQPDPPGSPLHF. CDR3 in DNA: TGTGCCAGCTCACAACCTGACCCGCCCGGTTCACCCCTCCACTTT.

The chain is built from TRBV5-5 and TRBJ2-5; D gene uncertain. The V and J ends lost 3 bases and 2 bases respectively, with 11 bases between them. Germline V CDR1 and CDR2: SGHKS, YYEKEE (reference sequence). This CDR3 is 14 amino acids long. The CDR3 protein is CASSYNVLQETQYF. The CDR3 DNA reads TGTGCCAGCAGCTACAATGTCCTGCAAGAGACCCAGTACTTC.

This clone was seen a handful of times. The chain joins TRBV2 to TRBJ2-7; no reliable D call. The germline V gene has CDR1 SNHLY and CDR2 FYNNEI. The CDR3 covers 13 residues. V was trimmed by 7 bases and J by 1 base, leaving 11 bases between them. The CDR3 DNA is TGTGCCAGCATAGGAGTGGGATCCTACGAGCAGTACTTC. It codes for CASIGVGSYEQYF.

The chain couples TRBV29-1 to TRBJ2-5, with D perhaps TRBD2 (6 bases). CDR1 SQVTM and CDR2 ANQGSEA come from the germline V gene. This CDR3 is built from 13 residues. Trimming stripped 4 bases from V and 5 bases from J, with 14 bases between. CDR3 in DNA: TGCAGCGTTGGGCGGGGAAGTGGGGAGACCCAGTACTTC. Translating gives CSVGRGSGETQYF.

The rearrangement uses TRBV7-6 and TRBJ1-1, with D perhaps TRBD1 (6 bases). There are 15 residues in the CDR3. Germline CDR1 is SGHVS and CDR2 is FNYEAQ. Deletions cut 5 bases from V and 4 bases from J, with 17 bases between. CDR3 sequence: CASSASQGSTTEAFF. The CDR3 DNA reads as TGTGCCAGCAGCGCATCACAGGGTAGTACCACTGAAGCTTTCTTT.

The chain uses TRBV29-1 and TRBJ2-7; the match to TRBD2 covers 7 bases. Trimming cost V 5 bases and J 3 bases; bases outside gene matches: 10. Germline V gives CDR1 SQVTM, CDR2 ANQGSEA. The CDR3 sequence is 14 residues long. The CDR3 protein is CSVSRGRADYEQYF. In DNA form, the CDR3 reads TGCAGCGTTTCTCGGGGGAGGGCCGACTACGAGCAGTACTTC.

The chain combines TRBV5-4 with TRBJ2-1; 9 bases are a match to TRBD2. Germline values: CDR1 SGHNT, CDR2 YYREEE (reference sequence). The junction had 8 bases not matched to a gene; V was cut back by 3 bases and J by 1 base. The CDR3 has 17 residues. This chain's CDR3 is CASSSVVAGVSYNEQFF. Here the CDR3 DNA reads TGTGCCAGCAGCTCGGTTGTAGCGGGAGTTTCCTACAATGAGCAGTTCTTC.

This chain links TRBV10-1 with TRBJ2-7, with D perhaps matching TRBD1 or TRBD2 (5 bases each). Germline assignment: CDR1 WNHNN and CDR2 SYGVQD (reference sequence). Trimming took 4 bases from V and 2 from J, leaving 9 bases between them. The CDR3 runs to 13 residues. CDR3 protein: CASSGDPTYEQYF. CDR3 coding DNA: TGCGCCAGCAGTGGGGACCCAACCTACGAGCAGTACTTC.

The V gene is TRBV7-2, the J gene TRBJ2-7; D is perhaps TRBD1 or TRBD2 (6 bases each). The CDR3 spans 14 residues. The germline CDR1 and CDR2 sequences are SGHTA and FQGNSA. Deletions cut 6 bases from V and 4 bases from J, with 16 bases between. The CDR3 bases are TGTGCCAGCAGTCCACAGGGAGGCCCGTACGAGCAGTACTTC. Translated, it gives CASSPQGGPYEQYF.

DNA of the CDR3: TGCGCCAGCAGCCAAGACGGCAGGGATAGTCAGCCCCAGCATTTT. Translation: CASSQDGRDSQPQHF. The rearrangement links TRBV4-3 to TRBJ1-5; D possibly corresponds to TRBD1 (5 bases). V was pared by 0 bases and J by 6 bases, with 12 bases between. The CDR3 covers 15 residues. Germline V gives CDR1 LGHNA, CDR2 YSLEER.

V usage is TRBV19 and J usage is TRBJ2-7; D may match TRBD1 or TRBD2 (5 bases each). V was cut by 10 bases and J by 7 bases, with 17 bases left in between. The CDR3 sequence is 12 residues long. Germline V gene sequence: CDR1 LNHDA, CDR2 SQIVND (reference sequence). The CDR3 region is CATRDAVGEQYF. CDR3 coding DNA: TGTGCCACCAGGGACGCCGTGGGTGAGCAGTACTTC.

The chain recombines TRBV6-4 with TRBJ1-2; possibly TRBD1 for D (5 bases). V lost 0 bases and J 7 bases, leaving 12 bases between the germline ends. The length of the CDR3 is 14 residues. CDR1 MRHNA and CDR2 SNTAGT come from the germline V gene. The CDR3 sequence: CASSDSAGLLGYTF. In DNA, the CDR3 is TGTGCCAGCAGTGACTCGGCAGGGTTGCTTGGCTACACCTTC.

This chain links TRBV28 with TRBJ2-1; D uncertain. Trimming cost V 3 bases and J 7 bases, with 10 bases left between them. Germline CDR1 reads MDHEN; CDR2 reads SYDVKM. This CDR3 comprises 13 residues. CDR3 nucleotide sequence: TGTGCCAGCAGTTTGAGTACGCCAAATGAGCAGTTCTTC. This codes for CASSLSTPNEQFF.

This chain joins TRBV18 and TRBJ1-5; D not resolved. The CDR3 length is 14 residues. Germline CDR1 and CDR2: KGHSH and LQKENI. Trimming took off 2 bases at V and 0 bases at J, with 5 bases between the two ends. The CDR3 nucleotides read TGTGCCAGCTCACCAGGAAATAGCAATCAGCCCCAGCATTTT. It yields the protein CASSPGNSNQPQHF.

The chain is built from TRBV6-6 and TRBJ2-3, with D maybe TRBD1 (6 bases). The CDR3 runs to 13 residues. The germline V gene encodes CDR1 MNHNY and CDR2 SVGAGI (reference sequence). V was shortened by 6 bases and J by 1 base, with 8 bases between the two germline ends. CDR3 amino acids: CASRNRGTDTQYF. Written as DNA, the CDR3 is TGTGCCAGCAGAAACAGGGGCACAGATACGCAGTATTTT.

The chain joins TRBV7-9 to TRBJ2-7, with TRBD1 identical over 8 bases. The V and J ends lost 5 bases and 3 bases, in that order; junction bases with no gene match: 6. The CDR3 runs to 14 residues. CDR1 is SEHNR, CDR2 FQNEAQ, per germline (reference sequence). The CDR3 DNA reads as TGTGCCAGCAGCCTACCGGACAGGGTCTACGAGCAGTACTTC. It specifies CASSLPDRVYEQYF.

The CDR3 here is CASSLSSGFQPQHF. The CDR3 coding sequence is TGTGCCAGCAGTTTATCCTCAGGTTTTCAGCCCCAGCATTTT. The chain employs TRBV28 and TRBJ1-5, with D unclear. CDR1 and CDR2 (germline): MDHEN, SYDVKM. The V end lost 1 base, the J end lost 6 bases, and 10 bases lay between the germline ends. The CDR3 is made up of 14 amino acids.

The V call is TRBV6-2 or TRBV6-3, the J call TRBJ2-7, with D maybe TRBD2 (5 bases). CDR1 and CDR2 (germline): MNHEY, SVGEGT. The CDR3 loop spans 15 amino acids. V lost 5 bases to trimming and J lost 1 base, with 15 bases between them. CDR3 coding DNA: TGTGCCAGCAGTCTCAATTGGGCGGGTTCCTACGAGCAGTACTTC. This translates into CASSLNWAGSYEQYF.

This clone was detected a few times. CDR3 DNA: TGTGCCAGCAGCCAGGGACAGGGGATTACATCGACTAATGAAAAACTGTTTTTT. This sequence encodes CASSQGQGITSTNEKLFF. The chain recombines TRBV3-1 (or the pseudogene TRBV3-2) with TRBJ1-4; TRBD1 matches 10 bases. Germline CDR1 and CDR2: LGHDT and YNNKEL (reference sequence). The CDR3 covers 18 residues. Losses at the gene ends were 3 bases for V and 2 bases for J; bases not matched to a gene: 9.